The clone carrying this T cell receptor beta chain occurred once. As yet, its antigen is unknown. This entry belongs to a study of response to subunit inactivated influenza vaccine. A single record per CDR3 protein comes from TCRdb applying MiXCR to the RT-PCR reads. The top ten hold around 9.6% of the sample, which has over 750,000 distinct CDR3 sequences, over 20% seen once. Study-wide results and limits: Every seasonal influenza vaccination brings in few new T cells, the authors suggested.

The source was PBMCs from blood, collected about 5 days after vaccination. The receptor was derived from a man aged 50 to 60 who received an inactivated influenza vaccine.

In DNA form, the CDR3 reads TGCGCCAGCAGCTTTGACAGACCCGGGGAGACCCAGTACTTC. This codes for CASSFDRPGETQYF. The chain joins TRBV5-1 to TRBJ2-5; TRBD1 is a possible D gene (5 bases). The CDR3 is 14 residues long. Trimming took off 2 bases at V and 5 bases at J, with 13 bases between the two ends. Germline CDR1 SGHRS, CDR2 YFSETQ.